The sequence of this T cell receptor beta chain was determined in a study of OX40 agonist ivuxolimab in advanced cancers. Study-level background: Patients in dose escalation had liver, melanoma, kidney or head and neck cancers.

The assay was immunoSEQ multiplex PCR, and TCRdb's table has in-frame clones only and misses some. The sample consists of fewer than 13,000 clones, approximately 78% of them appearing once. Germline V gives CDR1 MGHRA, CDR2 YSYEKL. The CDR3 length is 14 residues. Trimming cost V 0 bases and J 5 bases, with 11 bases left between them. The sequence came from an adult with an advanced solid tumor such as melanoma, head and neck, liver or kidney cancer. The chain combines TRBV4-1 with TRBJ2-7; D is perhaps TRBD1 or TRBD2 (5 bases each). This specimen was CD4+ or CD8+ T cells sorted from blood, taken in a trial of the OX40 agonist ivuxolimab. CDR3 protein: CASSQDGGRDEQYF. For the CDR3, the DNA is TGCGCCAGCAGCCAAGATGGGGGTAGGGACGAGCAGTACTTC.